The 5 T cell receptor beta chains reported below all come from one sample, sequenced in a study of patients and donors after allogeneic stem cell transplantation. TCRdb re-called the RT-PCR reads through MiXCR, storing one row per CDR3 protein. The sample holds about a million distinct CDR3 sequences, about a sixth seen once. Material for sequencing was blood, either unsorted or a sorted T cell fraction (not recorded which). Every receptor here comes from a human donor who was either an allogeneic HSCT recipient or a stem cell or donor lymphocyte infusion donor (not recorded which). It is not recorded whose cells these are; they may come from a transplant donor.

The chain has TRBV4-2 and TRBJ2-1; no definite D call. CDR1 and CDR2 from the germline V gene are LGHNA and YNFKEQ. The CDR3 is 18 amino acids. Trimming took 0 bases from V and 3 from J, leaving 18 bases between them. CDR3 nucleotide sequence: TGTGCCAGCAGCCAAGACCCCTCTTCTGTCGGCAGCTACAATGAGCAGTTCTTC. As protein: CASSQDPSSVGSYNEQFF.

This clonotype was detected a few times. The genes are TRBV10-3 and TRBJ2-2, with D possibly matching TRBD1 (5 bases). This CDR3 comprises 18 residues. Germline assignment: CDR1 ENHRY and CDR2 SYGVKD. V lost 4 bases, J lost 1 base, and 19 bases lay in between. The CDR3 protein is CAISARLGAGQNTGELFF. CDR3 in DNA: TGTGCCATCAGTGCACGTTTAGGGGCAGGCCAGAACACCGGGGAGCTGTTTTTT.

This clonotype was counted a few times. The chain carries TRBV4-2 and TRBJ1-6, with D perhaps TRBD1 (5 bases). Germline V gene lookup returns CDR1 LGHNA and CDR2 YNFKEQ. V was pared by 0 bases and J by 5 bases, with 14 bases between. This CDR3 comprises 17 residues. CDR3 amino acids: CASSQEKGQGNNSPLHF. CDR3 sequence (DNA): TGTGCCAGCAGCCAAGAGAAGGGGCAGGGAAATAATTCACCCCTCCACTTT.

The chain couples TRBV15 to TRBJ2-7; tentative D call: TRBD1 (6 bases). Germline V gene data show CDR1 as LNHNV and CDR2 as YYDKDF (reference sequence). This CDR3 region has 15 residues. V gave up 0 bases and J gave up 2 bases, with 11 bases separating them. CDR3 DNA sequence: TGTGCCACCAGCAGAGATGAAACAGGGCCCTACGAGCAGTACTTC. The encoded protein is CATSRDETGPYEQYF.

There are many counts of this clonotype. This sequence joins TRBV6-5 and TRBJ1-1; D not resolved. The CDR3 runs to 12 residues. V was clipped by 0 bases and J by 3 bases, with 2 bases between them. Germline assignment: CDR1 MNHEY and CDR2 SVGAGI. CDR3 sequence reads: CASSYSDTEAFF. In DNA, the CDR3 is TGTGCCAGCAGTTACTCGGACACTGAAGCTTTCTTT.